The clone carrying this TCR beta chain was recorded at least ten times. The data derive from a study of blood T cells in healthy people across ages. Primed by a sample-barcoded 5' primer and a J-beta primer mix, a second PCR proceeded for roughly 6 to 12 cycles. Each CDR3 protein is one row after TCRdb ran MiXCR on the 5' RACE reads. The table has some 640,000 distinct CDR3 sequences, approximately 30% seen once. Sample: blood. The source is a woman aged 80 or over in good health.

The CDR3 is CASSLRRQQETQYF. CDR3 nucleotide sequence: TGTGCCAGCAGTTTAAGGCGACAGCAAGAGACCCAGTACTTC. The chain employs TRBV12-3 or TRBV12-4 and TRBJ2-5; D possibly corresponds to TRBD1 (5 bases). The CDR3 is made up of 14 amino acids. With 2 bases removed from V and 2 bases from J, the gap between germline ends came to 9 bases.